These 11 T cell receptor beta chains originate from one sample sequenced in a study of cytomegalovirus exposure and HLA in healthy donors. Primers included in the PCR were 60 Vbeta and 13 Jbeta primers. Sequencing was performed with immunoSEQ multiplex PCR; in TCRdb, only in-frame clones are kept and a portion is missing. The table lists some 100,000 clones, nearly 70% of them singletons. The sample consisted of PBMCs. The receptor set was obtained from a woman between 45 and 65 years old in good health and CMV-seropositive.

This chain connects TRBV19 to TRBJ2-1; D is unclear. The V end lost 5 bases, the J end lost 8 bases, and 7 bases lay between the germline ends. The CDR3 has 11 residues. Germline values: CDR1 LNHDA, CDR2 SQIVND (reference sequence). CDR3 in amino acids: CASSHRDEQFF. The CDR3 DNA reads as TGTGCCAGTAGTCACCGGGATGAGCAGTTCTTC.

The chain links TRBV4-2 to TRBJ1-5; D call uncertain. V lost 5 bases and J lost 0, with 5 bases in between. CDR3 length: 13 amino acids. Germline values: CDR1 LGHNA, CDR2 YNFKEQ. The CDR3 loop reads CASSLYSNQPQHF. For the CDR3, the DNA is TGTGCCAGCAGCTTATATAGCAATCAGCCCCAGCATTTT.

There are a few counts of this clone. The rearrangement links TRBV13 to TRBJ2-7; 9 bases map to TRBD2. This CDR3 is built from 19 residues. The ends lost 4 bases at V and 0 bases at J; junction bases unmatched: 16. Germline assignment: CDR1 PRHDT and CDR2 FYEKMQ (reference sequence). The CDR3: CASSSPYGTSKEASYEQYF. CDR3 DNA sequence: TGTGCCAGCAGCTCACCCTATGGGACTAGCAAAGAGGCCTCCTACGAGCAGTACTTC. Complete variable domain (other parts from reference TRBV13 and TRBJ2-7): AAGVIQSPRHLIKEKRETATLKCYPIPRHDTVYWYQQGPGQDPQFLISFYEKMQSDKGSIPDRFSAQQFSDYHSELNMSSLELGDSALYFCASSSPYGTSKEASYEQYFGPGTRLTVT.

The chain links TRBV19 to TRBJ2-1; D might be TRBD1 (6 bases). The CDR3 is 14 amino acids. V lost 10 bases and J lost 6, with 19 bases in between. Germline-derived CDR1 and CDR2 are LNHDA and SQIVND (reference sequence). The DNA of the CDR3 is TGTGCCACCGCGCACAGGGTAAGTGGCAATGAGCAGTTCTTC. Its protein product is CATAHRVSGNEQFF.

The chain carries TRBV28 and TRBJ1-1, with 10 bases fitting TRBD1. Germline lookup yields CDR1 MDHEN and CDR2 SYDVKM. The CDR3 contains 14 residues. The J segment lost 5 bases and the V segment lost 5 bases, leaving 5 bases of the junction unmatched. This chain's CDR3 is CASSRQGAWTEAFF. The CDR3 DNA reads TGTGCCAGCAGTAGACAGGGGGCGTGGACTGAAGCTTTCTTT.

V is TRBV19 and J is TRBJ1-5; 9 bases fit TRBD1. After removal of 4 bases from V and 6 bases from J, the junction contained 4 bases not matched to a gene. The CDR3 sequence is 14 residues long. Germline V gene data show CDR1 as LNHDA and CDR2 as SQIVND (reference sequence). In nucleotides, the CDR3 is TGTGCCAGTAGTAAACAGGGGGCTCTTCAGCCCCAGCATTTT. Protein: CASSKQGALQPQHF.

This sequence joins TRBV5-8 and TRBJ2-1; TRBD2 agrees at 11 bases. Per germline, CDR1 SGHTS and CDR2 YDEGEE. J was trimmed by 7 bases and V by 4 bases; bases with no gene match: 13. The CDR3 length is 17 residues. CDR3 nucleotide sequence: TGTGCCAGCAGCAAGGGACTAGCGGCACCTGAGGGGAATGAGCAGTTCTTC. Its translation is CASSKGLAAPEGNEQFF.

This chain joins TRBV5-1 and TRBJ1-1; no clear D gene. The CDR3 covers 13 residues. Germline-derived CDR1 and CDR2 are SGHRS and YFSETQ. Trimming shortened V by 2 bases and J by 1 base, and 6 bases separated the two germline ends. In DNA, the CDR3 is TGCGCCAGCAGCTTAGAGGCGAACACTGAAGCTTTCTTT. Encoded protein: CASSLEANTEAFF.

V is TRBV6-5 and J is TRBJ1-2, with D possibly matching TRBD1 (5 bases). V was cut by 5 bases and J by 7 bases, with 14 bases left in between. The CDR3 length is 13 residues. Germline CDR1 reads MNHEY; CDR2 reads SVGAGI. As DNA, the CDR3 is TGTGCCAGCAGTCTACAACAAGGGGCTGGCTACACCTTC. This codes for CASSLQQGAGYTF.

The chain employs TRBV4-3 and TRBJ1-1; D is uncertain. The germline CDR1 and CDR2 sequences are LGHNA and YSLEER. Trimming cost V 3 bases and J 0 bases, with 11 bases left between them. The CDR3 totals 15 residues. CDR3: CASSHRLLLNTEAFF. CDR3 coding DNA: TGCGCCAGCAGCCATAGACTCCTCCTGAACACTGAAGCTTTCTTT.

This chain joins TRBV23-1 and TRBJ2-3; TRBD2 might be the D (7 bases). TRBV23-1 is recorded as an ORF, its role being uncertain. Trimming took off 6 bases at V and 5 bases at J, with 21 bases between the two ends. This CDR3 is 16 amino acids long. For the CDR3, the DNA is TGCGCCAGCAGAGAGGGGGGGAGGGTTTTGGTAGATACGCAGTATTTT. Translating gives CASREGGRVLVDTQYF.